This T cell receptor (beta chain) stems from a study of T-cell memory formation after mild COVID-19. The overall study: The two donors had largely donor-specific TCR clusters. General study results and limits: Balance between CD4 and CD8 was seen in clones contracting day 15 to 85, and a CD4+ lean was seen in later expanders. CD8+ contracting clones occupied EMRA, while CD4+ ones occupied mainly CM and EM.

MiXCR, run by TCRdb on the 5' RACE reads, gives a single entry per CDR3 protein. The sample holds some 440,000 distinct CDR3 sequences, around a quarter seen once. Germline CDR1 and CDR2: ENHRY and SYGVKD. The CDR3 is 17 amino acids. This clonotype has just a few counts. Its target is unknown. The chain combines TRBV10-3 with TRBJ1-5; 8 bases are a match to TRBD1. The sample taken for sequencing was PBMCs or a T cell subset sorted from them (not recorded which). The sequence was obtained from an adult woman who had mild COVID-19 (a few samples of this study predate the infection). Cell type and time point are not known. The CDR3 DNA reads TGTGCTCCCTATCCGGCTGTGACAGGGGTTAGCAATCAGCCCCAGCATTTT. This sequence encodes CAPYPAVTGVSNQPQHF.